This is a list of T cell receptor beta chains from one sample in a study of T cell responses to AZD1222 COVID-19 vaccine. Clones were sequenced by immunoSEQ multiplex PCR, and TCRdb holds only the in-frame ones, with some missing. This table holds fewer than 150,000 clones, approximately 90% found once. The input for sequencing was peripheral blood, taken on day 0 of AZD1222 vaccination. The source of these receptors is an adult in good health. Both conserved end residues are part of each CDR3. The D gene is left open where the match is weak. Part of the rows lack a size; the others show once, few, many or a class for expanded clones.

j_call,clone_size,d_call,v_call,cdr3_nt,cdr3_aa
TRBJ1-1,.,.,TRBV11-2,TGTGCCAGCAGCCTCAAGATGGCTGAAGCTTTCTTT,CASSLKMAEAFF
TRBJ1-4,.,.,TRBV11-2,TGTGCCAGCAGCTTAAGTATAGGTGAAAAACTGTTTTTT,CASSLSIGEKLFF
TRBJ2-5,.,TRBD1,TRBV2,TGTGCCAGCTGGGGACAGGGGGAGGTAGAGACCCAGTACTTC,CASWGQGEVETQYF
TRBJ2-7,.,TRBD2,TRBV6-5,TGTGGGACTAGCGGGAGTTCCTACGAGCAGTACTTC,CGTSGSSYEQYF
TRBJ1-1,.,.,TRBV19,TGTGCCAGTACAGGGGCGCGGACTGAAGCTTTCTTT,CASTGARTEAFF
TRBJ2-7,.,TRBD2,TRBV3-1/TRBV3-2,TGTGCCAGCAGCCAAGAGATGGCGGGAGGGCCCTACGAGCAGTACTTC,CASSQEMAGGPYEQYF
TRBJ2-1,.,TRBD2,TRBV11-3,TGTGCCAGCAGCTCCCGACCAGGACTAGCGAGCCAGTTCTTC,CASSSRPGLASQFF
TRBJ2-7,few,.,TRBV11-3,TGTGCCAGCAGCGCAGAAGGGGGGCCCTCCTACGAGCAGTACTTC,CASSAEGGPSYEQYF
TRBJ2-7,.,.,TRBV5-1,TGCGCCAGCAGCTCCACTAACTCCTACGAGCAGTACTTC,CASSSTNSYEQYF
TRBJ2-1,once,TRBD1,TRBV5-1,TGCGCCAGCAGCTTGGCTGGGACAGGGTTCAATGAGCAGTTCTTC,CASSLAGTGFNEQFF
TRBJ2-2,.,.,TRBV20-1,TGCAGTGGATCCACCGGGGAGCTGTTTTTT,CSGSTGELFF
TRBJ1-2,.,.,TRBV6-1,TGTGCCAGCAGTGAAGCCTCATTCAACTATGGCTACACCTTC,CASSEASFNYGYTF
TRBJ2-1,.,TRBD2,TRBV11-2,TGTGCCAGCGGACGAATAGCGGGAGAGCCCTACAATGAGCAGTTCTTC,CASGRIAGEPYNEQFF
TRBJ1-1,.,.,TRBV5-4,TGTGCCAGCAGCCGCCCGAACACTGAAGCTTTCTTT,CASSRPNTEAFF
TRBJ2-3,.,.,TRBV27,TGTGCCAGCAGCCCTCGCCGCCTCGGAGCAGATACGCAGTATTTT,CASSPRRLGADTQYF
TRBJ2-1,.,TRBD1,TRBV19,TGTGCCAGTAACCACAGGGGTGGGAATGAGCAGTTCTTC,CASNHRGGNEQFF
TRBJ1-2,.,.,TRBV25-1,TGTGCCAGCAGCCCGACACTTAACTATGGCTACACCTTC,CASSPTLNYGYTF
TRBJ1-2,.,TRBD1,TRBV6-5,TGTGCCAGCAAACCAAGCGCGACAGGGTTCTATGGCTACACCTTC,CASKPSATGFYGYTF
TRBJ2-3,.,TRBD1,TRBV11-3,TGTGCCAGCAGCGCCTCCGGGACAGGGTCGTCAGATACGCAGTATTTT,CASSASGTGSSDTQYF
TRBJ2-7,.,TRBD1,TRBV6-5,TGTGCCAGCAGTCGGACAGGATCCTACGAGCAGTACTTC,CASSRTGSYEQYF
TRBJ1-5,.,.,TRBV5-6,TGTGCCAGCAGCTTCCAGGGCAGGGATCAGCCCCAGCATTTT,CASSFQGRDQPQHF
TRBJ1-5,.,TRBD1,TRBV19,TGTGCCAGTAGTATAGGCTTCCCGGGACAGCGACACAATCAGCCCCAGCATTTT,CASSIGFPGQRHNQPQHF
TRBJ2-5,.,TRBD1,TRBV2,TGTGCCAGTTCATGGACAGGGAAAGAGACCCAGTACTTC,CASSWTGKETQYF
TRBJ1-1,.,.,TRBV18,TGTGCCAGCTCATTGAAGCACAGATGGGACACTGAAGCTTTCTTT,CASSLKHRWDTEAFF
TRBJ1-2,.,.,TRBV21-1,TGTGCCAGCAGCAACCAGGGCCACTATGGCTACACCTTC,CASSNQGHYGYTF
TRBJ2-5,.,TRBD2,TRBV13,TGTGCCAGCACTAGCGGGGGAAACCAAGAGACCCAGTACTTC,CASTSGGNQETQYF
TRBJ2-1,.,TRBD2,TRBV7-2,TGTGCCAGCAGCTTAGTAGCGGGAGGGTACAATGAGCAGTTCTTC,CASSLVAGGYNEQFF
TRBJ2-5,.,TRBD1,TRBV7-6,TGTGCCAGCAGCTTCAGGACAGGGGGCGGGGAGACCCAGTACTTC,CASSFRTGGGETQYF
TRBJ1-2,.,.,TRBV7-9,TGTGCCAGCAGCTTAATCCTTGGACCACAGCTGTATGGCTACACCTTC,CASSLILGPQLYGYTF
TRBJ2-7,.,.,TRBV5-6,TGTGCCAGCAGCTTGGGGGTCGGCTCCTACGAGCAGTACTTC,CASSLGVGSYEQYF
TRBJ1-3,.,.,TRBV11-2,TGTGCCAGCAGCCCGACGGGCCTGGACACCATATATTTT,CASSPTGLDTIYF
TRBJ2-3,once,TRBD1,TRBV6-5,TGTGCCAGCAGGATACAGGGGCCGAGCACAGATACGCAGTATTTT,CASRIQGPSTDTQYF
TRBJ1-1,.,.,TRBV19,TGTGCCAGTAGTATATACAGGGCGGGAGGGAACACTGAAGCTTTCTTT,CASSIYRAGGNTEAFF
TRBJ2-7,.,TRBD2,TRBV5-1,TGCGCCAGCAGCTTGGCCGGGGGACTAGCGGGGGGTACCTACGAGCAGTACTTC,CASSLAGGLAGGTYEQYF
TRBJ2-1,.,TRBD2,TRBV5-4,TGTGCCAGCAGCGTTCGGGGGGGCACAATGAATGAGCAGTTCTTC,CASSVRGGTMNEQFF
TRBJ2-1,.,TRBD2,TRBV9,TGTGCCAGCAGCGGGCGGGAGAAGTCCTACAATGAGCAGTTCTTC,CASSGREKSYNEQFF
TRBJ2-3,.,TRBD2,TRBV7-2,TGTGCCAGCAGTCCTAGAGCGGGGAGTCTACCAGATACGCAGTATTTT,CASSPRAGSLPDTQYF
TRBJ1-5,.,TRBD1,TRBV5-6,TGTGCCAGCAGCCTGGGACAGCAGAATCAGCCCCAGCATTTT,CASSLGQQNQPQHF
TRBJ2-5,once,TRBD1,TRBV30,TGTGCCTGGAGTGCCGGGACAGGGACCCAAGAGACCCAGTACTTC,CAWSAGTGTQETQYF
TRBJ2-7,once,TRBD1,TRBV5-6,TGTGCCAGCAGCCCCCGAGGGGGCGCAGACGAGCAGTACTTC,CASSPRGGADEQYF
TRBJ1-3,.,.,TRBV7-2,TGTGCCAGCAGCTCAGCCTTGACGGAAAACACCATATATTTT,CASSSALTENTIYF
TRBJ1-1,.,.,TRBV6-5,TGTGCCAGCAGTTACATTGGCGCAGGGGAAGCTTTCTTT,CASSYIGAGEAFF
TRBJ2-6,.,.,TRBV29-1,TGCAGCGTTGGCCTTACCTCTGGGGCCAACGTCCTGACTTTC,CSVGLTSGANVLTF
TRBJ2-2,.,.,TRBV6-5,TGTGCCAGCAGTTACGGGGTGGGGACCGGGGAGCTGTTTTTT,CASSYGVGTGELFF
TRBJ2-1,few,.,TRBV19,TGTGCCAGTAGCAAATGGGGAGGCTATGGAGAGGGGTACAATGAGCAGTTCTTC,CASSKWGGYGEGYNEQFF
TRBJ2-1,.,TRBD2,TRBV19,TGTGCCAGTAGTAGACGGGAGGCCCCTTACAATGAGCAGTTCTTC,CASSRREAPYNEQFF
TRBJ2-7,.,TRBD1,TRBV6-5,TGTGCCAGCAGTTTTGGGACAGGCTACGAGCAGTACTTC,CASSFGTGYEQYF
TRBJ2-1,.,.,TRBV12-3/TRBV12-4,TGTGCCAGCAGTCCCCCCCTCAATGAGCAGTTCTTC,CASSPPLNEQFF
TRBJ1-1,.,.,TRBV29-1,TGCAGCGTTACGACGGGGGGCAGGGGAGCTTTCTTT,CSVTTGGRGAFF
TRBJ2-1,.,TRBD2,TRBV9,TGTGCCAGCAGCGTAGGGCTAGCGGGAGATAATGAGCAGTTCTTC,CASSVGLAGDNEQFF
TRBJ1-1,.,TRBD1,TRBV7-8,TGTGCCAGCAGCGGCAGGGGGGGAAGCACTGAAGCTTTCTTT,CASSGRGGSTEAFF
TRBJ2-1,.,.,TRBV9,TGTGCCAGCAGCACTCAACGGGGGAGGAATGAGCAGTTCTTC,CASSTQRGRNEQFF
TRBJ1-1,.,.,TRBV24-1,TGTGCCACCAGTGATGTAGGTAACACTGAAGCTTTCTTT,CATSDVGNTEAFF
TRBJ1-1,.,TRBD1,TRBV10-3,TGTGCCATCAGTGAGAGACAGGGAGGTACTGAAGCTTTCTTT,CAISERQGGTEAFF